The 16 T cell receptor beta chains listed next were all sequenced from one sample in a study of T-cell reconstitution after alpha-beta-depleted transplantation in children. Unique molecular identifiers were incorporated into the prepared TCRbeta library. TCRdb re-called the PCR reads through MiXCR, storing one row per CDR3 protein. Of roughly 500,000 distinct CDR3 sequences in the sample, 30% to 35% were seen once. The material was PBMCs from the stem cell graft donor, obtained from the stem cell graft. The receptors stem from a human donor who donated a stem cell graft to a child with aplastic anemia.

The chain employs TRBV4-3 and TRBJ2-7; D remains unclear. The germline gives CDR1 LGHNA, CDR2 YSLEER. Trimming shortened V by 0 bases and J by 7 bases, and 13 bases separated the two germline ends. This CDR3 region has 14 residues. For the CDR3, the DNA is TGCGCCAGCAGCCAAGATTTAAGGGTAGGGGAGCAGTACTTC. Translated: CASSQDLRVGEQYF.

Many counts were recorded for this clonotype. The V gene is TRBV20-1, the J gene TRBJ2-1; D call uncertain. The CDR3 spans 11 residues. CDR1 and CDR2 from the germline V gene are DFQATT and SNEGSKA (reference sequence). Trimming removed 3 bases at V and 6 bases at J, with 6 bases between. The CDR3 nucleotides read TGCAGTGCTAGTCAAGGCAATGAGCAGTTCTTC. This codes for CSASQGNEQFF.

The rearrangement links TRBV7-9 to TRBJ2-3, with TRBD2 matching 8 bases. V dropped 2 bases and J dropped 6; count of bases not matched to a gene: 4. This CDR3 comprises 14 residues. Germline values: CDR1 SEHNR, CDR2 FQNEAQ (reference sequence). The CDR3 loop reads CASSLRQREDTQYF. The CDR3 bases are TGTGCCAGCAGCTTAAGGCAGCGGGAGGATACGCAGTATTTT.

This clonotype was counted between two and nine times. This chain connects TRBV20-1 to TRBJ2-5; D not resolved. CDR1 and CDR2 from the germline V gene are DFQATT and SNEGSKA (reference sequence). The CDR3 sequence is 13 residues long. The V end was cut by 3 bases, the J end by 0 bases, with 8 bases between. CDR3 region: CSASEGNQETQYF. CDR3 sequence (DNA): TGCAGTGCTAGTGAAGGGAACCAAGAGACCCAGTACTTC.

The chain uses TRBV11-2 and TRBJ2-2; maybe TRBD2 (5 bases). The V gene's germline CDR1 is SGHAT and CDR2 FQNNGV. Trimming left V 5 bases short and J 4 bases short, with 17 bases between. The length of the CDR3 is 16 residues. CDR3 residues: CASSPPGISGTGELFF. Written as DNA, the CDR3 is TGTGCCAGCAGCCCCCCCGGGATATCGGGCACCGGGGAGCTGTTTTTT.

The V gene is TRBV5-1, the J gene TRBJ1-1; D perhaps matches TRBD1 (6 bases). CDR3 length equals 14 residues. Per the germline V gene, CDR1 is SGHRS and CDR2 is YFSETQ. The germline V and J ends were trimmed by 3 bases and 1 base, with 10 bases remaining between them. Written as DNA, the CDR3 is TGCGCCAGCAGCTCAGACAGGCCGAACACTGAAGCTTTCTTT. Protein: CASSSDRPNTEAFF.

The genes are TRBV3-1 and TRBJ2-1, with D unclear. This CDR3 spans 15 amino acids. CDR1 and CDR2 (germline): LGHDT, YNNKEL (reference sequence). Trimming removed 4 bases at V and 2 bases at J, with 12 bases between. The CDR3 loop reads CASSPCFRAYNEQFF. CDR3 DNA: TGTGCCAGCAGCCCCTGTTTTAGGGCCTACAATGAGCAGTTCTTC.

The sample holds a few counts of this clonotype. This chain connects TRBV12-2 to TRBJ2-7; the table's D call TRBD2 went unverified against the DNA. TRBV12-2 is described as a pseudogene. The CDR3 loop spans 14 amino acids. CDR3 sequence reads: CASRLGRDPYEQYV. DNA for the CDR3: TGTGCAAGTCGCCTCGGCAGGGATCCCTACGAGCAGTACGTC.

This clonotype was seen a handful of times. The gene calls are TRBV29-1 and TRBJ2-3, with D perhaps matching TRBD2 (5 bases). Germline V gene data show CDR1 as SQVTM and CDR2 as ANQGSEA. The CDR3 has 14 amino acids. V dropped 6 bases and J dropped 0 bases, with 13 bases sitting between them. The CDR3 DNA sequence: TGCAGCGTCGGGGTGAGGGCGAGCACAGATACGCAGTATTTT. It specifies CSVGVRASTDTQYF.

This clonotype was detected a few times. CDR3 DNA: TGTGCCAGCAGCCCTTTAGCGGGAGCCGGGGAGCTGTTTTTT. It specifies CASSPLAGAGELFF. This chain connects TRBV7-2 to TRBJ2-2, with TRBD2 identical over 9 bases. J was trimmed by 6 bases and V by 5 bases; bases with no gene match: 4. The CDR3 spans 14 residues. Germline V gene sequence: CDR1 SGHTA, CDR2 FQGNSA.

This clonotype was observed once. A much larger clone lies a single base off, so this may be a read error. This chain links TRBV7-8 with TRBJ2-1; D unresolved. The CDR3 is made up of 15 amino acids. V lost 1 base to trimming and J lost 9 bases, with 16 bases between them. CDR1 and CDR2 from the germline V gene are SGHVS and FQNEAQ. The CDR3: CASSLDSSIQVEQFF. The CDR3 region has the DNA TGTGCCAGCAGCTTAGATTCCAGCATCCAGGTTGAGCAGTTCTTC.

The chain uses TRBV6-2 or TRBV6-3 and TRBJ2-4, with 7 bases fitting TRBD1. V shed 6 bases, J shed 12 bases, and the junction held 8 bases outside the gene matches. The CDR3 totals 12 residues. Germline lookup yields CDR1 MNHEY and CDR2 SVGEGT. CDR3 amino acids: CASRGRTGPQYF. CDR3 nucleotides: TGTGCCAGCAGGGGACGGACAGGCCCTCAGTACTTC.

The chain employs TRBV10-3 and TRBJ2-3; no clear D. Germline lookup yields CDR1 ENHRY and CDR2 SYGVKD. The CDR3 runs to 16 residues. The V gene lost 6 bases and the J gene lost 1 base, with 17 bases spanning the gap. The CDR3 DNA reads as TGTGCCATCAGCCCCGGGTCGGGCAGACGCACAGATACGCAGTATTTT. Protein product: CAISPGSGRRTDTQYF.

The chain is built from TRBV28 and TRBJ2-7; 13 bases align to TRBD2. Germline V CDR1 and CDR2: MDHEN, SYDVKM. With V trimmed by 2 bases and J by 5 bases, 3 bases remained unmatched. The CDR3 is made up of 15 amino acids. The CDR3 protein is CASSLGLAGVDEQYF. CDR3 DNA: TGTGCCAGCAGTTTAGGACTAGCGGGAGTCGACGAGCAGTACTTC.

This clonotype was seen a few times. The rearrangement links TRBV7-6 to TRBJ1-5, with D unresolved. Germline CDR1 reads SGHVS; CDR2 reads FNYEAQ. Trimming removed 1 base at V and 1 base at J, with 5 bases between. The CDR3 spans 14 residues. The CDR3 nucleotides read TGTGCCAGCAGCTTAGGTGAAAGCAATCAGCCCCAGCATTTT. This gives the protein CASSLGESNQPQHF. The entire variable domain, with the rest obtained from reference TRBV7-6 and TRBJ1-5, is as follows: GAGVSQSPRYKVTKRGQDVALRCDPISGHVSLYWYRQALGQGPEFLTYFNYEAQQDKSGLPNDRFSAERPEGSISTLTIQRTEQRDSAMYRCASSLGESNQPQHFGDGTRLSIL.

In its sample, this clonotype was seen a few times. This chain connects TRBV13 to TRBJ1-5; TRBD1 might be the D (6 bases). This CDR3 spans 14 amino acids. Trimming took off 3 bases at V and 4 bases at J, with 10 bases between the two ends. CDR1 PRHDT and CDR2 FYEKMQ come from the germline V gene (reference sequence). The CDR3 loop reads CASSLGHLNQPQHF. The CDR3 DNA reads as TGTGCCAGCAGCTTGGGACATTTGAATCAGCCCCAGCATTTT.